Here is one T cell receptor beta chain with its context. This clonotype was seen many times. Its antigen target is currently unknown. One end of the junction fails to match germline, which may point to a read error. This record comes from a study of T cells in Graves' hyperthyroidism and ophthalmopathy (dated by TCRdb to about 2019). Describing the broader study: Peripheral blood was collected at initial diagnosis, before any treatment. An independent validation cohort of 18 to 20 hyperthyroidism patients and some 15 patients who later progressed to ophthalmopathy tested prospective prediction of ophthalmopathy. For training and testing, the 80 to 100 patients in the discovery cohort were randomly divided in a 7:3 ratio. Once sampling was done, hyperthyroidism patients were given methimazole at a starting dose of 30 mg daily, whereas ophthalmopathy patients were given high-dose intravenous methylprednisolone. In over five Graves' hyperthyroidism patients, the study also compared T-cell repertoires from thyroid tissue with T-cell repertoires from blood. TCR V-J signatures able to tell the groups apart were searched for in a discovery cohort of 100 patients, of whom 43 had Graves' ophthalmopathy and 55 to 60 had stable Graves' hyperthyroidism. The paper reports TCR Vbeta CDR3 sequencing of approximately 140 peripheral blood samples: 43 ophthalmopathy, roughly 74 hyperthyroidism and approximately 17 progressor patients. Results and caveats for the whole study, not just this receptor: In cross-validation, a model built on a 13 V-J signature told ophthalmopathy apart from stable hyperthyroidism with under 90% sensitivity and around 83% specificity, and in testing the same model reached 80%/75%. No statistical method was used to fix the sample size in advance, and group allocation was not hidden from the investigators. In validation, the model predicted progression to ophthalmopathy a median of around 6.5 months before onset, with roughly 71% sensitivity and roughly 73% specificity. Most expanded thyroid clonotypes (frequency above 0.001) were also detected in blood, a finding suggesting that blood repertoires may reflect thyroid immune responses.

Amplification of TCR beta CDR3 regions was carried out from RNA transcripts. For the first round of RT-PCR on the TCR CDR3, the HTBI primer set was used together with the Qiagen OneStep RT-PCR kit. A second multiplex PCR round built the libraries, followed by size selection and purification. Paired-end sequencing of the libraries was performed with 100 bp reads on an Illumina HiSeq2000. Regarding the original processing steps: Raw data were processed with SOAPnuke, discarding reads with adapters, uncalled bases, mean Phred below 15, or no exact constant-primer or identifier match. COPE v1.2.5 was used to merge high-quality paired reads, and clonotypes were defined as unique nucleotide sequences. MiTCR v1.1 was used to align the clonotypes against IMGT TRBV, TRBD and TRBJ reference segments. The analysis included only V-J combinations with a frequency above 0.0001, which together covered about 99% of the repertoires. A TCS score was defined as the ratio of F50 (clonal expansion) to E x V (chaos), with BLOSUM62-based TCRdist applied between CDR3 peptides within each V-J. Welch's t-statistics and random forest reduced 500 to 650 V-J features to roughly 13, which were used in a naive Bayes classifier (R e1071). The similarity between thyroid and blood repertoires was quantified using the Morisita-Horn index. In-frame beta chains were kept once TCRdb had trimmed the public reads at Q25 with fastp and called clones with MiXCR. Under each unique CDR3 protein, matching rows form one entry showing the most common genes and DNA. None of the V and J calls come from the authors' own analysis; TCRdb made them. The sample profile shows 640,000 or so distinct CDR3 sequences; roughly 15% of them were found once. The ten largest clonotypes hold around 4% of the sample.

In the ophthalmopathy patients, disease was moderately to severely active, with a Clinical Activity Score of 3 or more, a NOSPECS grade of 4 or more, and a duration of less than 3 months. Patients with uncontrolled infections, other autoimmune diseases, pregnancy or lactation were excluded. Diagnoses were established on the basis of clinical symptoms, serum thyroxine and TRAb, thyroid ultrasound, and orbital computed tomography. Ficoll-Paque density gradient centrifugation was used to isolate PBMCs from 9.5 to 10 ml of fresh peripheral blood. Total RNA was extracted with Trizol reagent, and quality was checked on an Agilent 2100 Bioanalyzer. Sequences SSHAT (CDR1) and FNYEAQ (CDR2) are obtained from the germline V gene (reference sequence). The CDR3 runs 15 residues from the cysteine to the phenylalanine. The CDR3 DNA has 45 bases and is translated from base 1.

The V and J genes are TRBV7-7 and TRBJ2-7; 9 central nucleotides agree with TRBD1. Sequencing used blood. This TCR derives from a woman aged 40 to 50 with Graves' ophthalmopathy. The encoded CDR3 is CASSLGTGPAYEQYF. The sequenced DNA: TGTGCTAGCAGCTTAGGGACAGGGCCAGCGTACGAGCAGTACTTC.